Listed here are 21 T cell receptor beta chains from one sample, sequenced in a study of human T cells and chemical hapten exposure. TCRdb called the RACE reads again in MiXCR, with one record for every CDR3 protein. The sample holds under 120,000 distinct CDR3 sequences, approximately 10% seen once. Specified time point: patch test 1, 2 weeks after DPC sensitization. Sample treatment: therapeutic diphenylcyclopropenone sensitization with weekly scalp DPC. Sequences were derived from whole blood, sampled in connection with sensitization to the hapten diphenylcyclopropenone (DPC). These TCRs come from a woman aged 40 to 49 with alopecia areata. Some clones in this sample may be carry-over from other donors' samples.

This clonotype was seen a few times. The gene calls are TRBV10-3 and TRBJ1-1; D ambiguous. CDR3 length equals 13 residues. Trimming stripped 2 bases from V and 1 base from J, with 5 bases between. Germline V CDR1 and CDR2: ENHRY, SYGVKD. CDR3 loop: CAISEGQNTEAFF. The CDR3 nucleotides read TGTGCCATCAGTGAGGGTCAGAACACTGAAGCTTTCTTT.

This clonotype was seen a handful of times. The CDR3 nucleotides read TGTGCCAGCAAGGACAGGGACACCTATGGCTACACCTTC. Amino acids: CASKDRDTYGYTF. The chain recombines TRBV28 with TRBJ1-2, with 8 bases matching TRBD1. V lost 7 bases, J lost 4 bases, and 5 bases stayed unmatched. The germline V gene encodes CDR1 MDHEN and CDR2 SYDVKM. The CDR3 is 13 residues long.

The J gene is TRBJ2-7, the V gene TRBV20-1; no firm D call. V lost 0 bases and J 0 bases, leaving 12 bases between the germline ends. The germline CDR1 and CDR2 sequences are DFQATT and SNEGSKA (reference sequence). The CDR3 consists of 15 residues. CDR3 amino acids: CSARDPSQPSYEQYF. The CDR3 nucleotides are TGCAGTGCTAGAGATCCTTCCCAGCCCTCCTACGAGCAGTACTTC.

This clonotype was observed many times. CDR3 nucleotides: TGCAGTGCCGAGAGCCGGACAGGGAGCGACGAGCAGTACTTC. Its protein is CSAESRTGSDEQYF. The chain carries TRBV20-1 and TRBJ2-7; 8 positions match TRBD1. V shed 6 bases and J 5 bases; nucleotides not matched to a gene: 12. Germline assignment: CDR1 DFQATT and CDR2 SNEGSKA (reference sequence). The CDR3 spans 14 residues.

This clonotype was detected ten times or more. J is TRBJ1-2 and V is TRBV5-1; 8 nucleotides line up with TRBD1. The CDR3 runs to 14 residues. Trimming cost V 1 base and J 6 bases; bases outside gene matches: 5. The germline gives CDR1 SGHRS, CDR2 YFSETQ. The CDR3 loop is CASSLTRQGNGYTF. The CDR3 nucleotides read TGCGCCAGCAGCTTGACCCGACAGGGGAATGGCTACACCTTC.

This clonotype was observed a handful of times. The chain recombines TRBV20-1 with TRBJ1-5, with D possibly being TRBD1 (6 bases). The CDR3 runs 14 residues. Trimming took off 5 bases at V and 6 bases at J, with 17 bases between the two ends. Germline V CDR1 and CDR2: DFQATT, SNEGSKA (reference sequence). The CDR3 loop reads CSAHQSGGGQPQHF. The CDR3, as DNA: TGCAGTGCTCACCAATCCGGAGGGGGTCAGCCCCAGCATTTT.

This clonotype was detected ten times or more. The V gene is TRBV10-3, the J gene TRBJ2-7; TRBD2 matches at 10 bases. The V and J ends lost 4 bases and 5 bases, in that order; junction bases with no gene match: 8. Germline values: CDR1 ENHRY, CDR2 SYGVKD. This CDR3 region has 15 residues. CDR3 bases: TGTGCCATCAGTGGCAATAGCGGGGGGCCCAACGAGCAGTACTTC. Translating it yields CAISGNSGGPNEQYF.

In its sample, this clonotype was seen a few times. The CDR3 loop reads CASSYTGDEQFF. In nucleotides, the CDR3 is TGTGCCAGCAGTTACACGGGTGATGAGCAGTTCTTC. The chain joins TRBV6-5 to TRBJ2-1; the D is unclear. CDR3 size: 12 residues. Trimming removed 2 bases at V and 8 bases at J, with 7 bases between. Germline-derived CDR1 and CDR2 are MNHEY and SVGAGI.

This clonotype was recorded only once. A much larger clone is a single base away; this may be a read error. The gene calls are TRBV7-2 and TRBJ1-5, with a possible D match to TRBD1 (5 bases). Per germline, CDR1 SGHTA and CDR2 FQGNSA. The V and J ends lost 5 bases and 4 bases respectively, with 12 bases between them. The CDR3 runs 14 residues. CDR3 protein: CASSGVGENQPQHF. CDR3 DNA: TGTGCCAGCAGCGGAGTAGGGGAAAATCAGCCCCAGCATTTT.

This clonotype was seen ten or more times. The V call is TRBV7-6, the J call TRBJ2-3; 12 bases line up with TRBD2. Germline CDR1 is SGHVS and CDR2 is FNYEAQ. Germline trimming cut 5 bases from V and 2 bases from J; bases unmatched to any gene: 5. This CDR3 has 16 amino acids. CDR3 DNA: TGTGCCAGCAGCCTTGGACTAGCGGGATACACAGATACGCAGTATTTT. This encodes CASSLGLAGYTDTQYF.

This sequence joins TRBV5-4 and TRBJ2-3, with 7 bases lining up with TRBD2. The CDR3 spans 16 residues. The V gene's germline CDR1 is SGHNT and CDR2 YYREEE (reference sequence). With V trimmed by 0 bases and J by 3 bases, 7 bases remained unmatched. CDR3 in amino acids: CASSLGGRVATDTQYF. The DNA of the CDR3 is TGTGCCAGCAGCTTGGGTGGGAGGGTGGCGACAGATACGCAGTATTTT. The full variable domain, rest sourced from reference TRBV5-4 and TRBJ2-3, is ETGVTQSPTHLIKTRGQQVTLRCSSQSGHNTVSWYQQALGQGPQFIFQYYREEENGRGNFPPRFSGLQFPNYSSELNVNALELDDSALYLCASSLGGRVATDTQYFGPGTRLTVL.

The genes are TRBV5-1 and TRBJ2-7; tentative D call: TRBD1 (5 bases). Trimming removed 1 base from V and 4 bases from J, with 12 bases in between. Per germline, CDR1 SGHRS and CDR2 YFSETQ. This CDR3 is built from 14 residues. The CDR3 sequence is CASSLSRVSYEQYF. Here the CDR3 DNA reads TGCGCCAGCAGCTTGTCCAGGGTTTCTTACGAGCAGTACTTC. The full variable domain, with the rest looked up from reference TRBV5-1 and TRBJ2-7, is KAGVTQTPRYLIKTRGQQVTLSCSPISGHRSVSWYQQTPGQGLQFLFEYFSETQRNKGNFPGRFSGRQFSNSRSEMNVSTLELGDSALYLCASSLSRVSYEQYFGPGTRLTVT.

This clonotype was seen more than once but under ten times. V gene TRBV6-1 combines with J gene TRBJ1-2; 7 nucleotides line up with TRBD1. The CDR3 has 15 amino acids. After removal of 10 bases from V and 5 bases from J, the junction contained 16 bases not matched to a gene. The germline V gene has CDR1 MNHNS and CDR2 SASEGT. CDR3 bases: TGTGCCACCCAGGGCAGCCAGGGGGGGGAGTATGGCTACACCTTC. Protein: CATQGSQGGEYGYTF.

This clonotype was counted a few times. The chain couples TRBV21-1 to TRBJ1-5; the D segment call TRBD1 is taken from the table without a DNA check. TRBV21-1 is assigned pseudogene status. This CDR3 comprises 15 residues. CDR3 nucleotide sequence: TGTGCCAGCAGCAAAAGGCGGCGCCGCAATCAGCCCCAGCATTTT. This sequence encodes CASSKRRRRNQPQHF.

The chain joins TRBV12-3 or TRBV12-4 to TRBJ1-3; D is possibly TRBD1 (5 bases). This CDR3 comprises 14 residues. V was cut by 4 bases and J by 2 bases, with 9 bases left in between. As DNA, the CDR3 is TGTGCCAGCAGTTCCGGGGGAACTGGAAACACCATATATTTT. It is translated as CASSSGGTGNTIYF.

V and J are TRBV29-1 and TRBJ2-7; TRBD1 is a possible D gene (6 bases). The CDR3 contains 13 residues. Per the germline V gene, CDR1 is SQVTM and CDR2 is ANQGSEA. The V end was cut by 7 bases, the J end by 1 base, with 14 bases between. In nucleotides, the CDR3 is TGCAGCGCCGGACAGCTAGGTTCCTACGAGCAGTACTTC. It yields the protein CSAGQLGSYEQYF.

The V gene is TRBV9, the J gene TRBJ2-7, with D perhaps matching TRBD2 (7 bases). CDR3 length equals 15 residues. The germline CDR1 and CDR2 sequences are SGDLS and YYNGEE. Deletions cut 0 bases from V and 2 bases from J, with 12 bases between. CDR3 DNA: TGTGCCAGCAGCGTAGGAGAGGGGGGGCCCTACGAGCAGTACTTC. Translation: CASSVGEGGPYEQYF.

This clonotype has at least ten counts. The chain has TRBV12-3 or TRBV12-4 and TRBJ2-7; 10 nucleotides match TRBD1. V was pared by 6 bases and J by 6 bases, with 8 bases of the junction left unmatched. This CDR3 contains 14 residues. The CDR3 nucleotides are TGTGCCAGCAGCCAAAGACAGGGGGCCATCGAGCAGTACTTC. This gives the protein CASSQRQGAIEQYF.

This clonotype was picked up many times. CDR3 nucleotide sequence: TGTGCCAGCAGAGGGACAGGGGGACATCAGCCCCAGCATTTT. This translates into CASRGTGGHQPQHF. The chain couples TRBV28 to TRBJ1-5; 11 nucleotides line up with TRBD1. V gave up 6 bases and J gave up 5 bases; unmatched junction bases: 3. Germline assignment: CDR1 MDHEN and CDR2 SYDVKM. This CDR3 spans 14 amino acids.

This clonotype was seen a few times. This chain links TRBV29-1 with TRBJ1-2; 8 bases are a match to TRBD1. The CDR3 consists of 13 residues. Germline V gene lookup returns CDR1 SQVTM and CDR2 ANQGSEA. Trimming took 7 bases from V and 5 from J; bases not matched to a gene: 9. CDR3: CSARTGQGYGYTF. The CDR3 DNA is TGCAGCGCACGAACAGGACAGGGATATGGCTACACCTTC.

This clonotype has just a few counts. V and J are TRBV28 and TRBJ1-2; D uncertain. This CDR3 is 13 amino acids long. Germline loops: CDR1 MDHEN, CDR2 SYDVKM. V was trimmed by 3 bases and J by 4 bases, leaving 9 bases between them. CDR3: CASSFLRVYGYTF. Here the CDR3 DNA reads TGTGCCAGCAGTTTCCTAAGGGTCTATGGCTACACCTTC.